This TCR beta chain was captured by sequencing in a study of Ad26.COV2.S vaccination and SARS-CoV-2 variants. Treatment specified: roughly 20 received Ad26.COV2.S at low or high dose, single or two shots; about 5 received placebo; per-sample allocation not given. Samples came from day 63 after the first vaccine or placebo injection. Profiling relied on immunoSEQ multiplex PCR, and the TCRdb table lists in-frame clones only, not all of them. Of about 400,000 clones in the sample, 75% to 90% were seen once. V was clipped by 3 bases and J by 1 base, with 6 bases between them. The CDR3 has 13 residues. Regarding this clone: Distinct nucleotide sequences in the sample also encode this CDR3.

This TCR derives from a person aged 18-60 years who received the Ad26.COV2.S COVID-19 vaccine or a placebo. Sequencing was performed on peripheral blood, taken in a trial of Ad26.COV2.S vaccine versus placebo. This chain joins TRBV12-3 or TRBV12-4 and TRBJ1-1; maybe TRBD1 (6 bases). DNA of the CDR3: TGTGCCAGCAGTTTGACAGGGAACACTGAAGCTTTCTTT. It yields the protein CASSLTGNTEAFF.